These T cell receptor beta chains were read from a single sample in a study of T-cell reconstitution after alpha-beta-depleted transplantation in children. A single record per CDR3 protein comes from TCRdb applying MiXCR to the PCR reads. The sample holds some 220,000 distinct CDR3 sequences, approximately 11% seen once. This material consisted of PBMCs, taken before TCRalphabeta/CD19-depleted stem cell transplant. These receptors were taken from a child under two years old with acute myeloid leukemia, due to receive a stem cell transplant. Each CDR3 is given with its conserved first and last residue. A D gene is named only where the DNA matches it firmly. The listing skips clone size in some rows; elsewhere it reads once, few, many or a size class.

v_call: TRBV5-1
clone_size: many
j_call: TRBJ2-7
d_call: -
cdr3_nt: TGCGCCAGCAGCTTGGAACTAGCAGGGCGCGAGCAGTACTTC
cdr3_aa: CASSLELAGREQYF

v_call: TRBV7-3
clone_size: -
j_call: TRBJ2-2
d_call: -
cdr3_nt: TGTGCCAGCAGCCAAAGCAGGGACCTAGGGGAGCTGTTTTTT
cdr3_aa: CASSQSRDLGELFF

v_call: TRBV27
clone_size: many
j_call: TRBJ1-5
d_call: -
cdr3_nt: TGTGCCAGCAGTCTCGCCGGACTGACCAATCAGCCCCAGCATTTT
cdr3_aa: CASSLAGLTNQPQHF

v_call: TRBV28
clone_size: -
j_call: TRBJ2-5
d_call: -
cdr3_nt: TGTGCCAGCAGCGCCAGGCCAGGGGGAGGGGAGACCCAGTACTTC
cdr3_aa: CASSARPGGGETQYF

v_call: TRBV25-1
clone_size: few
j_call: TRBJ2-2
d_call: -
cdr3_nt: TGTACCAGCAGTGATCAGGGAATTAGGACCGGGGAGCTGTTTTTT
cdr3_aa: CTSSDQGIRTGELFF

v_call: TRBV7-9
clone_size: many
j_call: TRBJ2-1
d_call: -
cdr3_nt: TGTGCCAGCAGGTTAATACAGGGATCTCGGCACAATGAGCAGTTCTTC
cdr3_aa: CASRLIQGSRHNEQFF

v_call: TRBV20-1
clone_size: many
j_call: TRBJ1-6
d_call: -
cdr3_nt: TGCAGTGCCCTGGCTGGGGGGGATAATTCACCCCTCCACTTT
cdr3_aa: CSALAGGDNSPLHF

v_call: TRBV5-1
clone_size: many
j_call: TRBJ1-4
d_call: TRBD1
cdr3_nt: TGCGCCAGCAGCTTGTTAGGGACAGAAAATGAAAAACTGTTTTTT
cdr3_aa: CASSLLGTENEKLFF

v_call: TRBV7-2
clone_size: few
j_call: TRBJ2-3
d_call: TRBD2
cdr3_nt: TGTGCCAGCAGCTTGAATAGCGGGAGTGGCACAGATACGCAGTATTTT
cdr3_aa: CASSLNSGSGTDTQYF

v_call: TRBV7-9
clone_size: many
j_call: TRBJ2-2
d_call: TRBD1
cdr3_nt: TGTGCCAGCAGCTGGACAGGGGCGGCCGGGGAGCTGTTTTTT
cdr3_aa: CASSWTGAAGELFF

v_call: TRBV29-1
clone_size: many
j_call: TRBJ2-7
d_call: TRBD2
cdr3_nt: TGCAGCGGGGGAGGGCAGGGCAATGCCGAGCAGTACTTC
cdr3_aa: CSGGGQGNAEQYF

v_call: TRBV2
clone_size: many
j_call: TRBJ1-1
d_call: -
cdr3_nt: TGTACCAGCAACTCCCTAGGCGGACTCCGGACGAGAGACACTGAAGCTTTCTTT
cdr3_aa: CTSNSLGGLRTRDTEAFF

v_call: TRBV12-3/TRBV12-4
clone_size: many
j_call: TRBJ2-3
d_call: -
cdr3_nt: TGTGCCAGCAGTGCCGGGCCTTGGGGAGATACGCAGTATTTT
cdr3_aa: CASSAGPWGDTQYF

v_call: TRBV2
clone_size: many
j_call: TRBJ2-7
d_call: -
cdr3_nt: TGTGCCAGCAGTGCGGCTAGTGTCGTATACGAGCAGTACTTC
cdr3_aa: CASSAASVVYEQYF

v_call: TRBV11-2
clone_size: many
j_call: TRBJ2-5
d_call: TRBD2
cdr3_nt: TGTGCCAGCAGCTCTAGCGGGATCCAAGAGACCCAGTACTTC
cdr3_aa: CASSSSGIQETQYF

v_call: TRBV5-4
clone_size: once
j_call: TRBJ1-4
d_call: -
cdr3_nt: TGTGCCAGCAGCTTGGCGCAGAATGAAAAACTGTTTTTT
cdr3_aa: CASSLAQNEKLFF

v_call: TRBV5-1
clone_size: many
j_call: TRBJ2-7
d_call: -
cdr3_nt: TGCGCCAGCAGTGCGGGCTTCCGAAACTACGAGCAGTACTTC
cdr3_aa: CASSAGFRNYEQYF

v_call: TRBV5-5
clone_size: many
j_call: TRBJ2-3
d_call: TRBD1
cdr3_nt: TGTGCCAGCAGCTCCTGGCGGACAGGAAGCACAGATACGCAGTATTTT
cdr3_aa: CASSSWRTGSTDTQYF

v_call: TRBV10-3
clone_size: many
j_call: TRBJ2-7
d_call: TRBD2
cdr3_nt: TGTGCCATCAGTGAGAGACTAGCGGGAGACGGATACGAGCAGTACTTC
cdr3_aa: CAISERLAGDGYEQYF

v_call: TRBV12-3/TRBV12-4
clone_size: many
j_call: TRBJ2-1
d_call: TRBD1
cdr3_nt: TGTGCCAGCACCGAGACAGGGAGCAATGAGCAGTTCTTC
cdr3_aa: CASTETGSNEQFF

v_call: TRBV5-1
clone_size: many
j_call: TRBJ2-7
d_call: -
cdr3_nt: TGCGCCAGCAGCTTGGAGGGTTTTTCCTACGAGCAGTACTTC
cdr3_aa: CASSLEGFSYEQYF

v_call: TRBV20-1
clone_size: many
j_call: TRBJ2-1
d_call: TRBD2
cdr3_nt: TGCAGTGCTAAAGCGGGAGTAACTGGTGAGCAGTTCTTC
cdr3_aa: CSAKAGVTGEQFF

v_call: TRBV20-1
clone_size: many
j_call: TRBJ2-5
d_call: TRBD2
cdr3_nt: TGCAGTGCTACCATAGCGGGGTCCCAAGAGACCCAGTACTTC
cdr3_aa: CSATIAGSQETQYF

v_call: TRBV15
clone_size: many
j_call: TRBJ2-1
d_call: TRBD2
cdr3_nt: TGTGCCACCAGCGAACCCGGGGGGAACTACAATGAGCAGTTCTTC
cdr3_aa: CATSEPGGNYNEQFF

v_call: TRBV10-3
clone_size: many
j_call: TRBJ1-1
d_call: -
cdr3_nt: TGTGCCATCAGAGAGCGGGCATTGAACACTGAAGCTTTCTTT
cdr3_aa: CAIRERALNTEAFF

v_call: TRBV29-1
clone_size: -
j_call: TRBJ1-1
d_call: -
cdr3_nt: TGCAGCGTTGAAAAAGGGTCGGGCACTGAAGCTTTCTTT
cdr3_aa: CSVEKGSGTEAFF

v_call: TRBV20-1
clone_size: many
j_call: TRBJ2-1
d_call: -
cdr3_nt: TGCAGTGCTACTAGCTTACTTGAGCAGTTCTTC
cdr3_aa: CSATSLLEQFF

v_call: TRBV20-1
clone_size: many
j_call: TRBJ2-5
d_call: -
cdr3_nt: TGCAGTGCTAGATACGGCCAGGAGGAGACCCAGTACTTC
cdr3_aa: CSARYGQEETQYF

v_call: TRBV20-1
clone_size: many
j_call: TRBJ2-1
d_call: TRBD2
cdr3_nt: TGCAGTGCTAGTATCCCTAGCGGATTCTCCTACAATGAGCAGTTCTTC
cdr3_aa: CSASIPSGFSYNEQFF

v_call: TRBV6-2/TRBV6-3
clone_size: many
j_call: TRBJ2-7
d_call: -
cdr3_nt: TGTGCCAGCAGTTATGGACGGGTGCCAGTCTACGAGCAGTACTTC
cdr3_aa: CASSYGRVPVYEQYF